These T cell receptor beta chains were read from a single sample in a study of long-term antiretroviral therapy in people with HIV. Here immunoSEQ multiplex PCR was the method, and the copy in TCRdb shows in-frame clones only, minus some. The sample holds tens of thousands of clones, about 80% seen once. The sample was unsorted PBMCs, taken 0.3 years after starting antiretroviral therapy. Receptor source: a middle-aged man with HIV. Both conserved end residues are part of each CDR3. Fields, in order: J gene, D gene, clone size, V gene, CDR3 protein, CDR3 DNA. The D gene is left open where the match is weak. Clone size is stated in some rows and not others, as once, few, many or a class when expanded.

TRBJ1-5	.	.	TRBV7-2	CASRLHFGTDSNQPQHF	TGTGCCAGCCGTCTCCATTTCGGGACGGATAGCAATCAGCCCCAGCATTTT
TRBJ1-5	.	.	TRBV4-2	CASSQDIGRDQPQHF	TGTGCCAGCAGCCAAGATATAGGAAGGGATCAGCCCCAGCATTTT
TRBJ2-7	TRBD1	.	TRBV7-6	CASSLTGTGGFEQYF	TGTGCCAGCAGCTTAACCGGGACAGGGGGTTTCGAGCAGTACTTC
TRBJ2-3	.	.	TRBV4-3	CASSQDLGTGTDTQYF	TGCGCCAGCAGCCAAGATCTGGGGACCGGCACAGATACGCAGTATTTT
TRBJ2-7	TRBD1	.	TRBV10-2	CASSTGQPYEQYF	TGCGCCAGCAGTACGGGACAGCCCTACGAGCAGTACTTC
TRBJ1-2	.	.	TRBV7-2	CASTISPRGGNYGYTF	TGTGCCAGCACCATCTCGCCAAGGGGAGGGAACTATGGCTACACCTTC
TRBJ1-1	.	once	TRBV27	CASSPQTVYTEAFF	TGTGCCAGCAGTCCTCAGACGGTTTACACTGAAGCTTTCTTT
TRBJ2-7	.	.	TRBV18	CASSPLQGGEQYF	TGTGCCAGCTCACCTCTCCAGGGGGGCGAGCAGTACTTC
TRBJ1-2	.	.	TRBV6-6	CASSPGQGGYTF	TGTGCCAGCAGTCCGGGACAAGGTGGCTACACCTTC
TRBJ2-5	TRBD2	.	TRBV2	CANNLAGGHQETQYF	TGTGCCAACAACCTGGCGGGGGGGCACCAAGAGACCCAGTACTTC
TRBJ1-1	.	.	TRBV19	CASRGGSHRNTEAFF	TGTGCCAGTAGAGGTGGCAGCCATCGGAACACTGAAGCTTTCTTT
TRBJ2-7	.	.	TRBV5-1	CASSPALTLSYEQYF	TGCGCCAGCAGCCCCGCCCTGACACTATCCTACGAGCAGTACTTC
TRBJ2-2	TRBD1	.	TRBV7-3	CASSFLGQGEGELFF	TGTGCCAGCAGCTTCCTCGGACAGGGAGAGGGGGAGCTGTTTTTT
TRBJ2-7	TRBD2	once	TRBV28	CASSFESSGGFEQYF	TGTGCCAGCAGTTTTGAGTCTAGCGGGGGGTTTGAGCAGTACTTC
TRBJ2-3	.	.	TRBV6-6	CASSYSTQRGDTQYF	TGTGCCAGCAGTTACTCCACACAAAGGGGGGATACGCAGTATTTT
TRBJ2-2	.	.	TRBV19	CASSISPTNTGELFF	TGTGCCAGTAGTATTAGCCCCACCAACACCGGGGAGCTGTTTTTT
TRBJ2-7	TRBD2	medium-sized	TRBV15	CATSRTSGGPYEQYF	TGTGCCACCAGTAGGACTAGCGGGGGCCCTTACGAGCAGTACTTC
TRBJ2-3	TRBD1	.	TRBV19	CASSIAGTGRTDTQYF	TGTGCCAGTAGTATAGCAGGGACAGGGCGCACAGATACGCAGTATTTT
TRBJ2-2	.	.	TRBV5-4	CASSGQNTGELFF	TGTGCCAGCAGCGGACAGAACACCGGGGAGCTGTTTTTT
TRBJ1-3	.	.	TRBV9	CASSGGRSSGNTIYF	TGTGCCAGCAGCGGCGGACGGTCCTCTGGAAACACCATATATTTT
TRBJ1-4	.	.	TRBV7-2	CASSLKKGLVNEKLFF	TGTGCCAGCAGCTTAAAGAAGGGGCTAGTTAATGAAAAACTGTTTTTT
TRBJ1-5	.	.	TRBV7-2	CASSLGIYQPQHF	TGTGCCAGCAGCTTAGGGATCTATCAGCCCCAGCATTTT
TRBJ1-1	.	.	TRBV11-2	CASSFETEAFF	TGTGCCAGCAGCTTCGAGACTGAAGCTTTCTTT
TRBJ1-6	.	.	TRBV5-5	CASSLSGGFSSYNSPLHF	TGTGCCAGCAGCTTGTCCGGGGGATTTAGCTCCTATAATTCACCCCTCCACTTT
TRBJ2-5	.	.	TRBV5-1	CASSLMSLRETQYF	TGCGCCAGCAGCTTAATGTCCCTAAGGGAGACCCAGTACTTC
TRBJ2-3	TRBD2	.	TRBV7-9	CASSLKAGGYTDTQYF	TGTGCCAGCAGCTTAAAAGCGGGAGGATACACAGATACGCAGTATTTT
TRBJ2-7	.	.	TRBV4-3	CASSQGQAPYYEQYF	TGCGCCAGCAGCCAAGGGCAGGCACCATACTACGAGCAGTACTTC
TRBJ2-7	.	.	TRBV5-1	CASSLRGQLSLSSYEQYF	TGCGCCAGCAGCTTGCGAGGACAGTTAAGTTTATCTTCCTACGAGCAGTACTTC
TRBJ1-6	.	.	TRBV18	CASSPPNSPLHF	TGTGCCAGCTCACCCCCAAATTCACCCCTCCACTTT
TRBJ2-7	TRBD2	few	TRBV7-9	CASSPPASGIVEQYF	TGTGCCAGCAGCCCCCCGGCTAGCGGGATTGTCGAGCAGTACTTC
TRBJ2-5	TRBD2	.	TRBV5-6	CASSTRLAGGETQYF	TGTGCCAGCAGTACCCGACTAGCGGGGGGTGAGACCCAGTACTTC
TRBJ2-3	TRBD2	.	TRBV7-2	CASSPAQRGDTQYF	TGTGCCAGCAGCCCGGCCCAGCGGGGAGATACGCAGTATTTT
TRBJ2-7	TRBD2	.	TRBV5-1	CASSLEGTSGTYEQYF	TGCGCCAGCAGCTTGGAGGGGACTAGCGGGACCTACGAGCAGTACTTC
TRBJ2-1	.	.	TRBV4-1	CASSQDQGNYNEQFF	TGCGCCAGCAGCCAAGATCAGGGGAACTACAATGAGCAGTTCTTC
TRBJ2-7	TRBD2	medium-sized	TRBV7-8	CASSPGTSGGEQYF	TGTGCCAGCAGCCCAGGGACTAGCGGGGGCGAGCAGTACTTC
TRBJ1-2	TRBD1	.	TRBV27	CASSYASGTDYGYTF	TGTGCCAGCAGTTACGCCTCCGGGACAGATTATGGCTACACCTTC
TRBJ1-6	.	.	TRBV28	CASPSLGWNSPLHF	TGTGCCAGCCCTAGTTTGGGGTGGAATTCACCCCTCCACTTT
TRBJ2-7	.	.	TRBV5-6	CASSRLGPGGEQYF	TGTGCCAGCAGCCGCCTTGGGCCGGGCGGCGAGCAGTACTTC
TRBJ2-5	TRBD2	.	TRBV7-2	CASAASSGRRETQYF	TGTGCCAGCGCGGCGTCTAGCGGGAGGAGAGAGACCCAGTACTTC
TRBJ2-3	.	.	TRBV4-3	CASSQDWAEETDTQYF	TGCGCCAGCAGCCAAGATTGGGCAGAGGAGACAGATACGCAGTATTTT
TRBJ1-4	.	.	TRBV6-5	CASGLFATNEKLFF	TGTGCCAGCGGCCTATTTGCAACTAATGAAAAACTGTTTTTT
TRBJ1-3	.	.	TRBV25-1	CATSTGIRNTIYF	TGTGCCACCTCGACAGGTATACGAAACACCATATATTTT
TRBJ1-3	.	.	TRBV9	CASSASQSGNTIYF	TGTGCCAGCAGCGCTTCTCAGAGCGGAAACACCATATATTTT
TRBJ1-2	.	few	TRBV5-6	CASSLGVGYTF	TGTGCCAGCAGCTTGGGGGTCGGCTACACCTTC
TRBJ2-7	.	.	TRBV9	CASSVVGDDGEQYF	TGTGCCAGCAGCGTAGTAGGGGATGATGGCGAGCAGTACTTC
TRBJ2-5	.	.	TRBV7-3	CASSLNGGIGETQYF	TGTGCCAGCAGCTTAAACGGGGGAATTGGAGAGACCCAGTACTTC
TRBJ2-7	.	.	TRBV18	CASSSVSYEQYF	TGTGCCAGCTCGTCCGTCTCCTACGAGCAGTACTTC
TRBJ2-7	TRBD1	.	TRBV5-1	CASSSGQGDYEQYF	TGCGCCAGCAGCTCCGGACAGGGGGACTACGAGCAGTACTTC
TRBJ1-1	.	.	TRBV4-3	CASSQEAVMNTEAFF	TGCGCCAGCAGCCAAGAAGCGGTAATGAACACTGAAGCTTTCTTT
TRBJ1-5	.	.	TRBV5-4	CASSPGVNQPQHF	TGTGCCAGCAGCCCGGGGGTCAATCAGCCCCAGCATTTT
TRBJ2-7	.	.	TRBV5-4	CASSLSGSDSGGEQYF	TGTGCCAGCAGCTTGTCAGGCTCCGACTCGGGCGGCGAGCAGTACTTC
TRBJ1-2	.	.	TRBV5-6	CASSFRDAGGYTF	TGTGCCAGCAGCTTCCGGGATGCGGGAGGCTACACCTTC
TRBJ1-6	TRBD1	.	TRBV7-9	CASSVPNRGSYNSPLHF	TGTGCCAGCAGCGTACCGAACAGGGGGTCCTATAATTCACCCCTCCACTTT
TRBJ2-7	TRBD2	.	TRBV28	CASTSGGIYEQYF	TGTGCCTCCACTAGCGGAGGAATCTACGAGCAGTACTTC
TRBJ1-3	.	.	TRBV4-3	CASSQDEQAGNTIYF	TGCGCCAGCAGCCAAGATGAACAAGCCGGAAACACCATATATTTT
TRBJ2-3	TRBD2	.	TRBV7-2	CASSRLAIGDTQYF	TGTGCCAGCAGCAGACTAGCGATTGGCGATACGCAGTATTTT
TRBJ2-3	.	few	TRBV2	CASSEQTDTQYF	TGTGCCAGCAGTGAGCAGACAGATACGCAGTATTTT
TRBJ2-7	TRBD2	.	TRBV7-2	CASSRTSGLTSYEQYF	TGTGCCAGCAGCCGGACTAGCGGCTTGACCTCCTACGAGCAGTACTTC
TRBJ2-7	.	.	TRBV6-6	CASAGRLYEQYF	TGTGCCAGCGCCGGACGGCTCTACGAGCAGTACTTC
TRBJ2-3	TRBD2	.	TRBV5-4	CASSLGGGALTDTQYF	TGTGCCAGCAGCTTGGGCGGGGGGGCCCTGACCGATACGCAGTATTTT